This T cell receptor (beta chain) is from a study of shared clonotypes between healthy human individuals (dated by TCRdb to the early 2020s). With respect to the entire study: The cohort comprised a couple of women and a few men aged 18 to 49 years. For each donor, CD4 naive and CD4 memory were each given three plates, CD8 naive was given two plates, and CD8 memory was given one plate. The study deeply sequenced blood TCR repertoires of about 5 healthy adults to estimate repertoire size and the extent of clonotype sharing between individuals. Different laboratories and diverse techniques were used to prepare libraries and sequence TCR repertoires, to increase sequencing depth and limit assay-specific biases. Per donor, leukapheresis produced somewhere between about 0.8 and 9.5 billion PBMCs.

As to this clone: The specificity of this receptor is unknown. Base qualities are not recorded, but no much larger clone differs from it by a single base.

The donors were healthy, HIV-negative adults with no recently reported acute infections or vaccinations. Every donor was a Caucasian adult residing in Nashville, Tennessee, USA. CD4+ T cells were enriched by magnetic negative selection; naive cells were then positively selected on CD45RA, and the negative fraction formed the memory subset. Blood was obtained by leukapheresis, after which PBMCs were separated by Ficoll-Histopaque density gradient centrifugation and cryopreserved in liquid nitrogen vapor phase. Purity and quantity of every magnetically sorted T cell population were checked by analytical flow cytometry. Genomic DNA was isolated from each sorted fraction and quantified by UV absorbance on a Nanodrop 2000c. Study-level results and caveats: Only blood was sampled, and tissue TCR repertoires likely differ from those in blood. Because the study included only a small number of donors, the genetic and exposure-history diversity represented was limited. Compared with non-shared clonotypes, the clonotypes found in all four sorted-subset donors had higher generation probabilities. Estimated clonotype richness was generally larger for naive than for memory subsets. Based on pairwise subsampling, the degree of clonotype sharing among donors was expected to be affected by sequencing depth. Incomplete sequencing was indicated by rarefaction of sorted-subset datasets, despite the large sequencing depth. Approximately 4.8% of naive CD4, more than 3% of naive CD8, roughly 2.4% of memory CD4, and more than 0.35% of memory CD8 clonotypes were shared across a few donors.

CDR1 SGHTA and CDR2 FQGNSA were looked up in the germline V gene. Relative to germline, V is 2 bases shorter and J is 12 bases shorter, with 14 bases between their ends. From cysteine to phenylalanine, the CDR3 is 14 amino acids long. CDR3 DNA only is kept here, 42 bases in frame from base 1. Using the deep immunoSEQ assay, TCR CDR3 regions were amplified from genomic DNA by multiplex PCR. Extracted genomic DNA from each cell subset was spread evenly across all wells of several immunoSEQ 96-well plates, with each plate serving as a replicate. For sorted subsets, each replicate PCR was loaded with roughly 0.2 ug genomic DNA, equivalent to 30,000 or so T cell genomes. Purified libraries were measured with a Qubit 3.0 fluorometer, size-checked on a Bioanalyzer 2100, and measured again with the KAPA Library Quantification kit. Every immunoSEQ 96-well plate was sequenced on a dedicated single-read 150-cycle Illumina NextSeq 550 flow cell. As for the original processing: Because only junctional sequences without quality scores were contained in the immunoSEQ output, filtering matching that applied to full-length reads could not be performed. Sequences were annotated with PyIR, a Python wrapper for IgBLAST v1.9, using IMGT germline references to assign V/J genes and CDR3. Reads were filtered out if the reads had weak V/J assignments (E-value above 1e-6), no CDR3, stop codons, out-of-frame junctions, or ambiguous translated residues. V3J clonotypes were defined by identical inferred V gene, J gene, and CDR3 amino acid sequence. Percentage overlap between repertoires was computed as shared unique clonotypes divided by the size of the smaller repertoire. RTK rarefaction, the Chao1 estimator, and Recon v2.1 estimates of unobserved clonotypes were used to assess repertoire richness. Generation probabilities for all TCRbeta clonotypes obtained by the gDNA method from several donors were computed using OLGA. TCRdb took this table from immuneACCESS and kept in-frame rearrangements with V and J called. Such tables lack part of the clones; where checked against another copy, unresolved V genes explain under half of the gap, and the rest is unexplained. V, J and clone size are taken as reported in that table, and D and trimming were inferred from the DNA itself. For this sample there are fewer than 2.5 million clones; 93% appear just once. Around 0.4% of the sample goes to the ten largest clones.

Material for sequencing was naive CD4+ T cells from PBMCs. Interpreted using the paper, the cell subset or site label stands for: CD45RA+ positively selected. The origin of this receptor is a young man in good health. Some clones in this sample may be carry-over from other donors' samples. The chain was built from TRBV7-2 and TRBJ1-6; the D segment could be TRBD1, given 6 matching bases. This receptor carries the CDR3 CASSLRQATGPLHF. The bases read TGTGCCAGCAGCTTAAGACAGGCGACAGGACCCCTCCACTTT.